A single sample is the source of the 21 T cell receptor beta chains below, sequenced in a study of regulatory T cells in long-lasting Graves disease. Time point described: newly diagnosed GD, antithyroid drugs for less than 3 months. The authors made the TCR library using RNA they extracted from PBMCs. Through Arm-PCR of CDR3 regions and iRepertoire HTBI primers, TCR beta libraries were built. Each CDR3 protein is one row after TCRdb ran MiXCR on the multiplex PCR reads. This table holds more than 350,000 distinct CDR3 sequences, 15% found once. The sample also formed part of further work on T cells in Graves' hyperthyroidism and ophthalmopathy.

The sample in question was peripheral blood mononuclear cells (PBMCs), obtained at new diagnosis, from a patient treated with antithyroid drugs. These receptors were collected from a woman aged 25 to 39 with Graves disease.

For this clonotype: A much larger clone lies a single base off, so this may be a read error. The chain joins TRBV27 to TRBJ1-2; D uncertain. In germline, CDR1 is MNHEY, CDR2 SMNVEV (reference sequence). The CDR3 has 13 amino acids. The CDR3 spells CAGSPRENYGYTF. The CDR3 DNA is TGTGCCGGCAGCCCTCGGGAAAACTATGGCTACACCTTC.

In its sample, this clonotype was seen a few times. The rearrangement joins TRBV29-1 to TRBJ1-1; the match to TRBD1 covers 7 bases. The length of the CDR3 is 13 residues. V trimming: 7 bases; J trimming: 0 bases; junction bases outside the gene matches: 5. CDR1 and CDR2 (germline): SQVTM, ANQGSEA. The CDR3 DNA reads TGCAGCGGCACGGGACAGATGAACACTGAAGCTTTCTTT. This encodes CSGTGQMNTEAFF.

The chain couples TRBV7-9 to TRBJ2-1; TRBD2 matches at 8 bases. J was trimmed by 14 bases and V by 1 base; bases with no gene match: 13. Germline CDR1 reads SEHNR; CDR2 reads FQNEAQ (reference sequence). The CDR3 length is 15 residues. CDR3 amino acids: CASSLGGSGSHKEFF. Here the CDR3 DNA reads TGTGCCAGCAGCTTAGGGGGAAGCGGGAGCCACAAAGAGTTCTTC.

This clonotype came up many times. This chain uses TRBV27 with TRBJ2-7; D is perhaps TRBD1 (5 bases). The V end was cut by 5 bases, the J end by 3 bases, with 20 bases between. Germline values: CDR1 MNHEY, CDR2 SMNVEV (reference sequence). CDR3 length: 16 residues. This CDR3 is CASSPTQTTVDYEQYF. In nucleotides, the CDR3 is TGTGCCAGCAGTCCCACTCAAACGACAGTCGACTACGAGCAGTACTTC.

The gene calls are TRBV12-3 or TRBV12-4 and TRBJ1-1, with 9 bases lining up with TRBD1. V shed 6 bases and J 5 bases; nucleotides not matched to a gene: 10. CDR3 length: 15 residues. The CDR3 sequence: CASSPDRGGYTEAFF. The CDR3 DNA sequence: TGTGCCAGCAGCCCCGACAGGGGGGGTTATACTGAAGCTTTCTTT.

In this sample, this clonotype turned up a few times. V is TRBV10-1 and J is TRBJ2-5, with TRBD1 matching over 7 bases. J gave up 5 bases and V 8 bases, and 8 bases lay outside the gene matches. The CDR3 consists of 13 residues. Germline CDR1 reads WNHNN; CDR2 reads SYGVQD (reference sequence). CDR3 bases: TGCGCCAGCCCCTCAACAGGGGCCGAGACCCAGTACTTC. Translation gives CASPSTGAETQYF.

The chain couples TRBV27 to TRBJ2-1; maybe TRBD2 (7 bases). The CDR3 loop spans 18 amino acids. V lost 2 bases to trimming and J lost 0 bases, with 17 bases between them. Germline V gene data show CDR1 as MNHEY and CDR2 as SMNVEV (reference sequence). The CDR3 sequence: CASSLLGRRGGSYNEQFF. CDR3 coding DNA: TGTGCCAGCAGTTTACTCGGGAGGAGAGGGGGCTCCTACAATGAGCAGTTCTTC.

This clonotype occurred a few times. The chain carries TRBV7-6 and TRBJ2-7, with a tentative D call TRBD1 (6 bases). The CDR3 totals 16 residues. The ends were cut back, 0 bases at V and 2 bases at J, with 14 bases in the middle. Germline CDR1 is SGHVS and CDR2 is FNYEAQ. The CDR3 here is CASSLAHRVGPYEQYF. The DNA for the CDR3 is TGTGCCAGCAGCTTAGCGCACAGGGTCGGCCCCTACGAGCAGTACTTC.

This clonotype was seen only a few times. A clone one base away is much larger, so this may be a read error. CDR3 in amino acids: CVSSLAGNLYEQYF. The CDR3 DNA is TGTGTCAGCAGTTTAGCCGGGAACCTTTACGAGCAGTACTTC. The chain is built from TRBV12-3 or TRBV12-4 and TRBJ2-7, with D possibly TRBD2 on 5 matching bases. The CDR3 is 14 amino acids.

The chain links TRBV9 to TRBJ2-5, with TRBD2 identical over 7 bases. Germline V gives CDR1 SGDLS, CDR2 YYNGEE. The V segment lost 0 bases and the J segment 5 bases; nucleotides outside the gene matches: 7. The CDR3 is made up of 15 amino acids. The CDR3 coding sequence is TGTGCCAGCAGCGTAGGTGGCTGGGGGGGTGAGACCCAGTACTTC. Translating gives CASSVGGWGGETQYF.

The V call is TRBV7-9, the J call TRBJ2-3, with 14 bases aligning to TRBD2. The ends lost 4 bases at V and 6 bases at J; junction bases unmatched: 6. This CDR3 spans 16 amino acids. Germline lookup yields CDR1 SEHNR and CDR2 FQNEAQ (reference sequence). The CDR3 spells CASSSWGLAGVDTQYF. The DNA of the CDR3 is TGTGCCAGCAGCTCGTGGGGACTAGCGGGAGTGGATACGCAGTATTTT.

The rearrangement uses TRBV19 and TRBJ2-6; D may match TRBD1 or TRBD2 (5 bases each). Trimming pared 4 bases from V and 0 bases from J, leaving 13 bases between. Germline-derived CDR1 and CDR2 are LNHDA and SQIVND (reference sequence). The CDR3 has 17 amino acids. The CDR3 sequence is CASSRDGRLSGANVLTF. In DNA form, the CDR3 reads TGTGCCAGTAGTAGGGACGGTCGACTCTCTGGGGCCAACGTCCTGACTTTC.

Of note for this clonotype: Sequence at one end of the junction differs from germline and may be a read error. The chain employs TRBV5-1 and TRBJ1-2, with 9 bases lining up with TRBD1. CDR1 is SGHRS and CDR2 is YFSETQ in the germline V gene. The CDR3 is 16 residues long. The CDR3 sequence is CAGSLVSTDRGYGYTF. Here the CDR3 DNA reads TGCGCCGGCAGCTTGGTATCTACAGACAGGGGGTATGGCTACACCTTC.

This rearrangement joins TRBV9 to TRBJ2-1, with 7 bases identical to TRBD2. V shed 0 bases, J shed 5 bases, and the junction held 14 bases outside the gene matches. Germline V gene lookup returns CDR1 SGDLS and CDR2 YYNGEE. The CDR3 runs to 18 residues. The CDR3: CASSVGYREVARDNEQFF. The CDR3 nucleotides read TGTGCCAGCAGCGTAGGGTACCGGGAGGTCGCGCGCGACAATGAGCAGTTCTTC. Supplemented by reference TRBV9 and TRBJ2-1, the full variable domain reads DSGVTQTPKHLITATGQRVTLRCSPRSGDLSVYWYQQSLDQGLQFLIQYYNGEERAKGNILERFSAQQFPDLHSELNLSSLELGDSALYFCASSVGYREVARDNEQFFGPGTRLTVL.

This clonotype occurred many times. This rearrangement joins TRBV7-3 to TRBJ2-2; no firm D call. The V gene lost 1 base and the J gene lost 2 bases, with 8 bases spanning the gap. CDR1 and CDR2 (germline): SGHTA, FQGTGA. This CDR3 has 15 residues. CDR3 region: CASSLNGGNTGELFF. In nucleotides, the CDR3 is TGTGCCAGCAGCTTAAACGGCGGCAACACCGGGGAGCTGTTTTTT.

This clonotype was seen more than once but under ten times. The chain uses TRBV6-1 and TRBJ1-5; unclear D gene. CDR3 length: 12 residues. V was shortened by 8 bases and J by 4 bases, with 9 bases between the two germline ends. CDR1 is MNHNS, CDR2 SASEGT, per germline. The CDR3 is CASRPPNQPQHF. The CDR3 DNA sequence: TGTGCCAGCCGTCCTCCGAATCAGCCCCAGCATTTT.

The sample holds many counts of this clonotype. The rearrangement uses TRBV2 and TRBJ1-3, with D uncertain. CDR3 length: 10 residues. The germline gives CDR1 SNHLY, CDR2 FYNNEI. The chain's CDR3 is CVSSGNTIYF. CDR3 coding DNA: TGTGTTAGCTCTGGAAACACCATATATTTT.

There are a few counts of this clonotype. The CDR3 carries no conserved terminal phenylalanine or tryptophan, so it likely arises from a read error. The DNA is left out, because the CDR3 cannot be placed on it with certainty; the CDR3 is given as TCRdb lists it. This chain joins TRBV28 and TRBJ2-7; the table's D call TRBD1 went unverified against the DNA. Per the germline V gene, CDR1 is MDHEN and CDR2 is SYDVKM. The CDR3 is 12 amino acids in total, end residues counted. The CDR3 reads CASSRHLTGGLD.

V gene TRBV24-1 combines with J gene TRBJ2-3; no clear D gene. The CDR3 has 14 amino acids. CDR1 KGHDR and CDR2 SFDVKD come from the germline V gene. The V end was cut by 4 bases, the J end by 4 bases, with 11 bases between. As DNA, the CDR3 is TGTGCCACCAGTGACCGCCCGACACCAGATACGCAGTATTTT. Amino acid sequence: CATSDRPTPDTQYF.

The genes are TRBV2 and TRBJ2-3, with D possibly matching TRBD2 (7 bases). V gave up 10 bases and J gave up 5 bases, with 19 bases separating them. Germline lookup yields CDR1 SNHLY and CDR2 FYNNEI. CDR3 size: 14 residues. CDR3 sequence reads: CAIMGASGKDTQYF. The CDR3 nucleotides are TGTGCCATCATGGGGGCTAGCGGAAAAGATACGCAGTATTTT.

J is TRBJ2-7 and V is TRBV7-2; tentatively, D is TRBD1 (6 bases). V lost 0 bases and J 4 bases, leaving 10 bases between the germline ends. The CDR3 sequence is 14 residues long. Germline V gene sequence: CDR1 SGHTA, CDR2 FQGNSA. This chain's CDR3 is CASSLAGQLYEQYF. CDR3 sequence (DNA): TGTGCCAGCAGCTTAGCCGGACAGTTGTACGAGCAGTACTTC.